Listed below are T cell receptor beta chains from one sample, sequenced in a study of blood T cell repertoires in COVID-19. Sequencing used immunoSEQ multiplex PCR; TCRdb keeps in-frame clones, though not all of them. The sample contains approximately 97,000 clones, around 84% of which appear only once. Sequences were obtained from peripheral blood. Receptors were obtained from a man in his fifties with active or convalescent COVID-19. The CDR3 runs from the conserved cysteine through the conserved F or W. The order of the fields is V gene, clone size, D gene, J gene, CDR3 length, CDR3 protein, CDR3 DNA. The D gene is left open where the match is weak. Where a row states a size, it is once, few, many or the class of an expanded clone; other rows omit it.

>TRBV2|-|TRBD2|TRBJ2-3|15
CAGRPTSGGGDTQYF
TGTGCCGGGAGACCGACTAGCGGTGGGGGAGATACGCAGTATTTT
>TRBV2|-|-|TRBJ1-4|13
CASSEALGEKLFF
TGTGCCAGCAGTGAAGCGCTTGGCGAAAAACTGTTTTTT
>TRBV28|once|-|TRBJ1-2|13
CASSTPPGYGYTF
TGTGCCAGCAGTACCCCACCCGGCTATGGCTACACCTTC
>TRBV7-2|-|-|TRBJ2-5|15
CASSLAAASHETQYF
TGTGCCAGCAGCTTAGCCGCGGCTAGTCACGAGACCCAGTACTTC
>TRBV24-1|-|-|TRBJ2-1|19
CATSDKPWASLNSYNEQFF
TGTGCCACCAGTGATAAGCCATGGGCTTCCCTGAACTCCTACAATGAGCAGTTCTTC
>TRBV7-9|-|-|TRBJ2-3|14
CASSLAGPADTQYF
TGTGCCAGCAGCTTGGCGGGGCCCGCAGATACGCAGTATTTT
>TRBV30|-|-|TRBJ1-3|14
CAWSVGGRGNTIYF
TGTGCCTGGAGCGTCGGGGGGCGAGGAAACACCATATATTTT
>TRBV15|-|-|TRBJ1-3|16
CATCRRGNEEGNTIYF
TGTGCCACCTGCCGCAGGGGAAACGAAGAAGGAAACACCATATATTTT
>TRBV5-1|-|TRBD2|TRBJ2-3|16
CASSLPTSGATDTQYF
TGCGCCAGCAGCCTTCCTACTAGCGGGGCCACAGATACGCAGTATTTT
>TRBV28|-|-|TRBJ1-2|14
CASTTPPRGYGYTF
TGTGCCAGCACGACTCCTCCTCGCGGGTATGGCTACACCTTC
>TRBV5-1|-|-|TRBJ2-3|14
CASRSGDPTDTQYF
TGCGCCAGCAGATCGGGGGACCCTACAGATACGCAGTATTTT
>TRBV5-6|-|-|TRBJ2-7|12
CASSSDTYEQYF
TGTGCCAGCAGTTCGGACACCTACGAGCAGTACTTC
>TRBV10-1|-|TRBD1|TRBJ2-7|14
CASSGRTGTYEQYF
TGCGCCAGCAGTGGACGGACAGGGACCTACGAGCAGTACTTC
>TRBV5-8|-|TRBD2|TRBJ2-4|17
CASSLASSGNYKNIQYF
TGTGCCAGCAGCTTGGCCTCTAGCGGGAACTACAAAAACATTCAGTACTTC
>TRBV27|-|-|TRBJ2-2|18
CASSLDGWGTANTGELFF
TGTGCCAGCAGTTTGGACGGATGGGGCACCGCGAACACCGGGGAGCTGTTTTTT
>TRBV3-1/TRBV3-2|-|-|TRBJ1-3|15
CASSLQEILGNTIYF
TGTGCCAGCAGCCTACAGGAGATCCTTGGAAACACCATATATTTT
>TRBV9|-|TRBD1|TRBJ1-1|15
CASYGGQGANTEAFF
TGTGCCAGCTACGGGGGCCAGGGGGCGAACACTGAAGCTTTCTTT
>TRBV29-1|-|TRBD1|TRBJ1-1|13
CSVGALTGGEAFF
TGCAGCGTCGGAGCGCTTACAGGGGGGGAAGCTTTCTTT
>TRBV19|once|TRBD2|TRBJ2-3|15
CASSYSGGPGDTQYF
TGTGCCAGTAGTTATAGCGGGGGGCCGGGAGATACGCAGTATTTT
>TRBV27|few|-|TRBJ1-1|13
CASSSNRYTEAFF
TGTGCCAGCAGTTCAAACAGGTACACTGAAGCTTTCTTT
>TRBV5-4|-|-|TRBJ2-7|14
CASSLRGSAYEQYF
TGTGCCAGCAGCTTGCGGGGGAGTGCCTACGAGCAGTACTTC
>TRBV3-1/TRBV3-2|-|-|TRBJ1-2|13
CASSQGEVGGYTF
TGTGCCAGCAGCCAAGGGGAGGTGGGAGGCTACACCTTC
>TRBV25-1|-|-|TRBJ1-1|14
CASSESYRDIEAFF
TGTGCCAGCAGTGAAAGTTACAGGGACATTGAAGCTTTCTTT
>TRBV3-1/TRBV3-2|few|-|TRBJ2-1|13
CASSRWATNEQFF
TGTGCCAGCAGCCGGTGGGCCACCAATGAGCAGTTCTTC
>TRBV10-1|-|TRBD2|TRBJ2-7|11
CASRGGDEQYF
TGCGCCAGCAGGGGGGGGGACGAGCAGTACTTC
>TRBV5-1|once|TRBD2|TRBJ2-5|14
CASSLSGGQETQYF
TGCGCCAGCAGCCTTAGCGGGGGGCAAGAGACCCAGTACTTC
>TRBV5-1|-|-|TRBJ2-2|14
CASSSGGRTGELFF
TGCGCCAGCAGCTCGGGGGGCCGGACCGGGGAGCTGTTTTTT
>TRBV7-9|-|-|TRBJ1-2|14
CASSPRSAFEGYTF
TGTGCCAGCAGCCCACGTTCCGCGTTTGAAGGCTACACCTTC
>TRBV24-1|-|-|TRBJ1-1|13
CATSERTDTEAFF
TGTGCCACCAGTGAAAGGACAGACACTGAAGCTTTCTTT
>TRBV11-3|-|-|TRBJ2-6|14
CASSHRSGANVLTF
TGTGCCAGCAGCCACCGGTCAGGGGCCAACGTCCTGACTTTC
>TRBV19|-|TRBD1|TRBJ1-5|16
CASMGGQSYSNQPQHF
TGTGCCAGTATGGGGGGACAGTCCTATAGCAATCAGCCCCAGCATTTT
>TRBV28|-|-|TRBJ1-5|13
CASRSQGNQPQHF
TGTGCCAGCAGATCTCAGGGGAATCAGCCCCAGCATTTT
>TRBV24-1|-|TRBD2|TRBJ2-1|16
CATTTRVAGGINEQFF
TGTGCCACCACCACGAGGGTAGCGGGGGGGATCAATGAGCAGTTCTTC
>TRBV6-1|-|-|TRBJ2-5|15
CASSETGTYQETQYF
TGTGCCAGCAGTGAAACCGGGACATACCAAGAGACCCAGTACTTC
>TRBV28|-|-|TRBJ2-6|13
CASSLPGANVLTF
TGTGCCAGCAGTTTACCGGGGGCCAACGTCCTGACTTTC
>TRBV19|-|TRBD1|TRBJ2-1|15
CASSMGQGARDEQFF
TGTGCCAGTAGTATGGGACAGGGGGCCCGGGATGAGCAGTTCTTC
>TRBV7-2|-|TRBD2|TRBJ2-5|14
CASSLSFGGETQYF
TGTGCCAGCAGCTTAAGCTTCGGGGGGGAGACCCAGTACTTC
>TRBV27|-|-|TRBJ2-2|13
CASTPQGTGELFF
TGTGCCAGCACCCCTCAGGGGACCGGGGAGCTGTTTTTT
>TRBV30|-|TRBD1|TRBJ2-7|12
CAQTGTGPKQYF
TGTGCCCAGACCGGGACAGGGCCCAAGCAGTACTTC
>TRBV19|-|TRBD1|TRBJ1-5|16
CASQQGAVGLGQPQHF
TGTGCCAGCCAACAGGGGGCGGTCGGTTTGGGTCAGCCCCAGCATTTT
>TRBV19|-|-|TRBJ2-2|13
CASSIREAGELFF
TGTGCCAGTAGTATTAGAGAGGCCGGGGAGCTGTTTTTT
>TRBV30|-|TRBD1|TRBJ2-7|12
CAWNRGQAEQYF
TGTGCCTGGAACAGGGGGCAGGCCGAGCAGTACTTC
>TRBV9|few|-|TRBJ2-2|16
CASSVGGGMNTGELFF
TGTGCCAGCAGCGTAGGTGGGGGGATGAACACCGGGGAGCTGTTTTTT
>TRBV18|-|TRBD2|TRBJ2-7|14
CASSPGTNPNLGYF
TGTGCCAGCTCACCCGGGACTAACCCTAACCTCGGGTACTTC
>TRBV5-1|-|TRBD1|TRBJ2-1|14
CASSPGQGFNEQFF
TGCGCCAGCAGCCCGGGACAGGGATTCAATGAGCAGTTCTTC
>TRBV9|-|-|TRBJ2-7|16
CASSASWTAQSYEQYF
TGTGCCAGCAGCGCTTCCTGGACAGCCCAATCCTACGAGCAGTACTTC
>TRBV29-1|-|TRBD1|TRBJ2-7|13
CSVAEMSGGEAYF
TGCAGCGTCGCCGAGATGTCAGGGGGTGAGGCGTACTTC
>TRBV6-5|-|-|TRBJ1-1|11
CASSQQGSAFF
TGTGCCAGCAGTCAACAGGGCTCTGCTTTCTTT
>TRBV7-2|-|-|TRBJ1-4|14
CASSPGIANEKLFF
TGTGCCAGCAGCCCCGGGATCGCTAATGAAAAACTGTTTTTT
>TRBV5-4|-|TRBD1|TRBJ1-4|15
CASSSETGVGKKLFF
TGTGCCAGCAGCTCCGAGACAGGGGTGGGGAAAAAACTGTTTTTT
>TRBV7-2|-|-|TRBJ1-6|15
CASSSQGSYNSPLHF
TGTGCCAGCAGCTCCCAGGGGTCCTATAATTCACCCCTCCACTTT
>TRBV27|once|-|TRBJ1-4|16
CASSQTWGTTNEKLFF
TGTGCCAGCAGTCAAACCTGGGGGACTACTAATGAAAAACTGTTTTTT
>TRBV11-2|-|TRBD1|TRBJ1-2|15
CASSQNAGQNYGYTF
TGTGCCAGCAGCCAAAACGCGGGACAGAACTATGGCTACACCTTC
>TRBV6-4|-|TRBD1|TRBJ2-5|14
CASSDSRGRETQYF
TGTGCCAGCAGTGACTCGAGGGGGCGGGAGACCCAGTACTTC